The 10 T cell receptor beta chains in this list originate from one sample, sequenced in a study of beta chain features in type 1 diabetes. Since all of the isolated RNA was reverse transcribed, expressed TCRB transcripts were what got sequenced. The method was immunoSEQ multiplex PCR; TCRdb's version includes in-frame clones alone and lacks a portion of them. There are under 550,000 clones in the sample; about an eighth occur only once, and 0.045% to 0.05% lies in the top ten. The sample consisted of naive CD4+ T cells from blood. These receptors all come from a woman younger than 35 in good health.

The chain's CDR3 is CASSQAPVAHYEQYF. As DNA, the CDR3 is TGCGCCAGCAGCCAGGCCCCGGTGGCCCACTACGAGCAGTACTTC. The rearrangement joins TRBV4-3 to TRBJ2-7; no clear D gene. V lost 3 bases and J 3 bases, leaving 15 bases between the germline ends. In germline, CDR1 is LGHNA, CDR2 YSLEER. This CDR3 region has 15 residues.

The chain joins TRBV4-1 to TRBJ2-3; D is unclear. The V and J ends lost 1 base and 2 bases respectively, with 13 bases between them. Germline V gives CDR1 MGHRA, CDR2 YSYEKL. This CDR3 comprises 16 residues. The CDR3 region is CASSQVGFTTTDTQYF. The CDR3 nucleotides read TGCGCCAGCAGCCAAGTTGGGTTCACCACCACAGATACGCAGTATTTT.

With regard to this clone: Other nucleotide sequences from this sample produce the same CDR3. The CDR3 protein is CASSLGGYNEQFF. The CDR3 DNA is TGCGCCAGCAGCTTGGGAGGTTACAATGAGCAGTTCTTC. V and J are TRBV5-1 and TRBJ2-1; D uncertain. This CDR3 comprises 13 residues. Trimming took 0 bases from V and 4 from J, leaving 5 bases between them. The germline gives CDR1 SGHRS, CDR2 YFSETQ.

This chain joins TRBV28 and TRBJ1-1, with 7 bases fitting TRBD1. The CDR3 has 14 residues. Trimming removed 8 bases from V and 0 bases from J; junction bases left unmatched: 6. Germline loops: CDR1 MDHEN, CDR2 SYDVKM. The CDR3, as DNA: TGTGCCAGCTATCCGGGACAGATGAACACTGAAGCTTTCTTT. It is translated as CASYPGQMNTEAFF.

The chain carries TRBV5-1 and TRBJ2-4; D not resolved. The CDR3 is 18 residues long. Germline CDR1 SGHRS, CDR2 YFSETQ. Trimming removed 0 bases at V and 0 bases at J, with 16 bases between. The DNA of the CDR3 is TGCGCCAGCAGCTTGGGGGCTAGTAGCCGCTTAGCCAAAAACATTCAGTACTTC. Translating it yields CASSLGASSRLAKNIQYF.

This clone was counted between two and nine times. The chain combines TRBV7-9 with TRBJ1-4, with no clear D. Germline assignment: CDR1 SEHNR and CDR2 FQNEAQ (reference sequence). This CDR3 comprises 14 residues. Deletions cut 6 bases from V and 5 bases from J, with 13 bases between. CDR3 sequence reads: CASRRLGSNEKLFF. CDR3 nucleotide sequence: TGTGCCAGCAGACGCCTGGGGTCCAATGAAAAACTGTTTTTT.

The chain uses TRBV4-2 and TRBJ2-5; D possibly corresponds to TRBD2 (6 bases). Trimming shortened V by 3 bases and J by 13 bases, and 21 bases separated the two germline ends. The CDR3 runs 14 residues. Germline values: CDR1 LGHNA, CDR2 YNFKEQ. CDR3 amino acids: CASSQTLLSGNWYF. DNA of the CDR3: TGTGCCAGCAGCCAGACCCTCCTTAGCGGTAACTGGTACTTC.

In this sample, this clone turned up a few times. The chain combines TRBV4-1 with TRBJ2-5; D not certain. V dropped 5 bases and J dropped 3 bases, with 10 bases sitting between them. The CDR3 covers 13 residues. CDR1 is MGHRA and CDR2 is YSYEKL in the germline V gene. CDR3 in amino acids: CASSGAEKETQYF. Written as DNA, the CDR3 is TGCGCCAGCAGCGGCGCGGAGAAAGAGACCCAGTACTTC.

This clone was observed a handful of times. The chain has TRBV7-9 and TRBJ2-1, with D maybe TRBD2 (5 bases). V was clipped by 2 bases and J by 8 bases, with 13 bases between them. Germline CDR1 and CDR2: SEHNR and FQNEAQ (reference sequence). CDR3 length: 14 amino acids. The CDR3 region has the DNA TGTGCCAGCAGCTTAAATGGTGAGGGTGATGAGCAGTTCTTC. Translating gives CASSLNGEGDEQFF.

Regarding this clone: One base away lies a much larger clone, so this may be a sequencing read error. The V call is TRBV5-1, the J call TRBJ2-6; D ambiguous. The V gene lost 3 bases and the J gene lost 0 bases, with 1 base spanning the gap. The length of the CDR3 is 13 residues. CDR1 and CDR2 from the germline V gene are SGHRS and YFSETQ. Here the CDR3 DNA reads TGCGCCAGCAGCTACTCTGGGGCCAACGTCCTGACTTTC. It translates to CASSYSGANVLTF.